The present entry profiles one T cell receptor beta chain with its context. Its antigen remains unknown. Time point specified: week 23, last vaccination. What each vaccine dose contained was 300 ug of mutant IDH1 20-mer peptide, accompanied by topical imiquimod. The record originates from a study of a mutant IDH1 vaccine in newly diagnosed glioma. The data were produced by immunoSEQ multiplex PCR, yet TCRdb's version contains in-frame clones alone and is incomplete. The sample carries around 34,000 clones, 81% recorded once. This CDR3 spans 12 amino acids. Trimming pared 8 bases from V and 2 bases from J, leaving 7 bases between.

The V call is TRBV6-7, the J call TRBJ1-5; TRBD1 is a possible D gene (6 bases). TRBV6-7 is assigned to the ORF class and has an uncertain function. The TCR originated in a man aged 40-49 years with glioma. The material sequenced was PBMCs, taken from a glioma patient whose treatment included an IDH1 peptide vaccine. The CDR3 is CASDRCNQPQHF. The DNA for the CDR3 is TGTGCCAGCGACAGGTGCAATCAGCCCCAGCATTTT.